The 10 T cell receptor beta chains given below trace back to one sample, sequenced in a study of CD8 T cells in Susac syndrome. It was with random hexamers that 0.5 to 1 ug RNA was reverse transcribed. TCRdb re-called the immunoSEQ multiplex PCR reads with MiXCR, one entry per CDR3 protein. The sample carries 330,000 or so distinct CDR3 sequences, 65% to 90% recorded once. The sequencing input was CD8+ T cells from PBMCs. The receptor source for this set is a human donor with multiple sclerosis.

The V gene is TRBV7-9, the J gene TRBJ2-1; 10 bases are shared with TRBD2. V lost 0 bases and J lost 9; bases outside the gene matches: 8. This CDR3 comprises 16 residues. The V gene's germline CDR1 is SEHNR and CDR2 FQNEAQ (reference sequence). In nucleotides, the CDR3 is TGTGCCAGCAGCTTAGCGGGAGCGGGAGGGCCTGTTGAGCAGTTCTTC. Translation gives CASSLAGAGGPVEQFF.

With regard to this clonotype: Because the CDR3's place on the DNA is in doubt, the DNA is left out and the CDR3 is given as listed by TCRdb. The chain combines TRBV27 with TRBJ1-6; TRBD1, as called in the table, went unchecked against the DNA. Germline loops: CDR1 MNHEY, CDR2 SMNVEV (reference sequence). The CDR3 numbers 17 amino acids, ends counted. The CDR3 loop is CASSTSRDKSEDSPLHF.

This clonotype has just one count. The chain recombines TRBV30 with TRBJ1-5; TRBD1 matches 8 bases. Trimming at V came to 5 bases and at J to 4 bases, leaving 10 bases not matched to a gene. CDR3 size: 15 residues. CDR1 is GTSNPN, CDR2 SVGIG, per germline (reference sequence). CDR3 residues: CAWSSTGVPNQPQHF. CDR3 DNA sequence: TGTGCCTGGTCCTCGACAGGGGTCCCAAATCAGCCCCAGCATTTT.

V is TRBV4-3 and J is TRBJ1-2, with 7 bases lining up with TRBD1. CDR1 and CDR2 (germline): LGHNA, YSLEER. There are 15 residues in the CDR3. V dropped 1 base and J dropped 7; count of bases not matched to a gene: 9. The CDR3 spells CASSQGVGGGSGYTF. The CDR3 coding sequence is TGCGCCAGCAGCCAAGGGGTCGGAGGGGGCAGTGGCTACACCTTC.

Only a few counts were recorded for this clonotype. This chain links TRBV2 with TRBJ2-1, with 9 bases identical to TRBD2. Looked up from germline, CDR1 is SNHLY and CDR2 is FYNNEI. CDR3 length equals 18 residues. V gave up 5 bases and J gave up 9 bases; unmatched junction bases: 20. In DNA, the CDR3 is TGTGCCAGCAGTCCCCGCGGCCGGGTTAGCGGGAGTGGGCGTGAGCAGTTCTTC. It specifies CASSPRGRVSGSGREQFF.

V usage is TRBV20-1 and J usage is TRBJ2-1, with D perhaps TRBD2 (5 bases). The V gene lost 5 bases and the J gene lost 0 bases, with 17 bases spanning the gap. Germline CDR1 and CDR2: DFQATT and SNEGSKA (reference sequence). This CDR3 is built from 16 residues. This CDR3 reads CSASPLGSSSYNEQFF. The DNA for the CDR3 is TGCAGTGCTTCACCTCTGGGGAGCTCCTCCTACAATGAGCAGTTCTTC.

The gene calls are TRBV12-3 or TRBV12-4 and TRBJ1-1, with 7 nucleotides matching TRBD1. The CDR3 is made up of 15 amino acids. J gave up 4 bases and V 3 bases, and 8 bases lay outside the gene matches. CDR3 bases: TGTGCCAGCAGTTTGGAGGGGGCGACATCCACTGAAGCTTTCTTT. As protein: CASSLEGATSTEAFF.

The chain carries TRBV11-2 and TRBJ2-2, with D perhaps matching TRBD1 (5 bases). Trimming shortened V by 3 bases and J by 0 bases, and 8 bases separated the two germline ends. The CDR3 has 15 residues. CDR1 is SGHAT, CDR2 FQNNGV, per germline. The CDR3 sequence: CASSFRVTNTGELFF. Written as DNA, the CDR3 is TGTGCCAGCAGCTTCAGGGTTACGAACACCGGGGAGCTGTTTTTT. The full variable domain, rest sourced from reference TRBV11-2 and TRBJ2-2, is EAGVAQSPRYKIIEKRQSVAFWCNPISGHATLYWYQQILGQGPKLLIQFQNNGVVDDSQLPKDRFSAERLKGVDSTLKIQPAKLEDSAVYLCASSFRVTNTGELFFGEGSRLTVL.

In regard to this clonotype: A junction end diverges from the germline sequence, so it may reflect a read error. This sequence joins TRBV6-1 and TRBJ1-1; the match to TRBD1 covers 8 bases. Germline CDR1 is MNHNS and CDR2 is SASEGT. This CDR3 contains 17 residues. CDR3 nucleotides: TGTGCCAGCAGTGCAAAGGGGCCAGGGGGCTTGAACACTGAAGCTTCCTTT. It translates to CASSAKGPGGLNTEASF.

The rearrangement links TRBV30 to TRBJ2-7, with D possibly matching TRBD1 (5 bases). V was pared by 3 bases and J by 1 base, with 10 bases between. CDR1 and CDR2 (germline): GTSNPN, SVGIG (reference sequence). This CDR3 has 13 residues. The CDR3 reads CAWSFTGSYEQYF. The CDR3 DNA reads TGTGCCTGGAGCTTTACAGGATCCTACGAGCAGTACTTC.